The clone carrying this T cell receptor (beta chain) appeared a few times. The data stem from a study of blood T cell repertoires in COVID-19. Authors' methods: Amplification with reference gene primers provided the estimates of nucleated cell counts. Generated by immunoSEQ multiplex PCR, the TCRdb table keeps only in-frame clones and is missing some. The DNA gave D and trimming, while V, J and clone size come from that table. The sample has roughly 250,000 clones, around 80% seen once. CDR3 length: 15 residues. CDR1 is SGHDT, CDR2 YYEEEE, per germline. The V gene end was trimmed by 4 bases and the J gene end by 4 bases; junction bases not matched to a gene: 7.

The V gene is TRBV5-6, the J gene TRBJ2-2, with TRBD2 matching 7 bases. The clonotype was recovered from a human donor in a cohort sampled during active COVID-19. Sample: peripheral blood. The CDR3 reads CASSRGLEGTGELFF. The DNA of the CDR3 is TGTGCCAGCAGCCGTGGACTAGAGGGCACCGGGGAGCTGTTTTTT. The variable domain in full, completed from reference TRBV5-6 and TRBJ2-2, reads DAGVTQSPTHLIKTRGQQVTLRCSPKSGHDTVSWYQQALGQGPQFIFQYYEEEERQRGNFPDRFSGHQFPNYSSELNVNALLLGDSALYLCASSRGLEGTGELFFGEGSRLTVL.